This passage covers 5 T cell receptor beta chains from one sample sequenced in a study of blood T cell repertoires in COVID-19. Libraries were prepared by immunoSEQ multiplex PCR; TCRdb keeps only in-frame clonotypes and omits some of them. The table shows tens of thousands of clones, with roughly nine tenths occurring only once. Sequenced sample: peripheral blood. The receptors originated from a woman aged 50 to 60 with active COVID-19.

This chain uses TRBV15 with TRBJ1-2, with TRBD1 identical over 9 bases. The CDR3 covers 16 residues. Per germline, CDR1 LNHNV and CDR2 YYDKDF (reference sequence). Trimming at V came to 2 bases and at J to 4 bases, leaving 8 bases not matched to a gene. CDR3: CATSRNLQGAGYGYTF. CDR3 bases: TGTGCCACCAGCAGAAATTTACAGGGGGCGGGCTATGGCTACACCTTC.

This chain joins TRBV7-3 and TRBJ2-7; 8 bases line up with TRBD2. V was clipped by 5 bases and J by 3 bases; unmatched bases: 9. The CDR3 extends over 15 amino acids. Germline V lookup: CDR1 SGHTA, CDR2 FQGTGA. The CDR3 sequence is CASSPGGGVFYEQYF. As DNA, the CDR3 is TGTGCCAGCAGCCCCGGGGGGGGTGTGTTCTACGAGCAGTACTTC. Complete variable domain (other parts from reference TRBV7-3 and TRBJ2-7): GAGVSQTPSNKVTEKGKYVELRCDPISGHTALYWYRQSLGQGPEFLIYFQGTGAADDSGLPNDRFFAVRPEGSVSTLKIQRTERGDSAVYLCASSPGGGVFYEQYFGPGTRLTVT.

This chain uses TRBV6-6 with TRBJ2-3; 10 nucleotides line up with TRBD2. The CDR3 has 15 residues. Germline trimming cut 5 bases from V and 6 bases from J; bases unmatched to any gene: 8. Germline-derived CDR1 and CDR2 are MNHNY and SVGAGI (reference sequence). CDR3 residues: CASSPSGRGGDTQYF. CDR3 nucleotide sequence: TGTGCCAGCAGTCCTAGCGGGAGAGGGGGGGATACGCAGTATTTT.

This clone was counted once. The V call is TRBV5-5, the J call TRBJ2-6; D remains ambiguous. V gave up 0 bases and J gave up 0 bases, with 4 bases separating them. The germline V gene encodes CDR1 SGHKS and CDR2 YYEKEE (reference sequence). The CDR3 consists of 15 residues. CDR3 sequence (DNA): TGTGCCAGCAGCTTGGATAGCTCTGGGGCCAACGTCCTGACTTTC. As protein: CASSLDSSGANVLTF. The complete variable domain, with remaining parts taken from reference TRBV5-5 and TRBJ2-6, reads DAGVTQSPTHLIKTRGQQVTLRCSPISGHKSVSWYQQVLGQGPQFIFQYYEKEERGRGNFPDRFSARQFPNYSSELNVNALLLGDSALYLCASSLDSSGANVLTFGAGSRLTVL.

The chain carries TRBV9 and TRBJ1-2, with TRBD1 matching over 10 bases. This CDR3 region has 16 residues. Germline V gene data show CDR1 as SGDLS and CDR2 as YYNGEE. V was pared by 0 bases and J by 8 bases, with 10 bases of the junction left unmatched. This CDR3 is CASSVASRQGAGGYTF. The CDR3 bases are TGTGCCAGCAGCGTAGCTTCGCGACAGGGGGCAGGAGGCTACACCTTC.